This T cell receptor (beta chain) was sequenced for a study of beta chain features in type 1 diabetes listed by TCRdb under 2018. Regarding the research as a whole: Mean age, gender distribution, total cell number and subset yield did not differ between patients and healthy donors. Across all samples, 107,917,701 sorted cells were examined, and cell number per subset correlated strongly with RNA yield. The study compared the TCRB repertoires of sorted circulating CD4+ T cell subsets in recently diagnosed type 1 diabetes patients with those in matched healthy donors. Regulatory and stem cell-like memory subsets were isolated from only 8 patients and 8 healthy donors, whereas naive and central memory subsets came from all 30 or so donors. Study-level results and caveats: Because small numbers of individuals were included in the HLA sub-analyses, any influence of HLA type on TCRB rearrangement was left unresolved. In all four CD4+ subsets, TCRB CDR3 length was moderately but significantly shorter in type 1 diabetes patients. Naive, central memory and regulatory TCRB repertoires appeared more similar among patients than among healthy donors. Because cDNA was sequenced instead of genomic DNA, highly expressing activated cells could be over-represented, though the groups showed no difference in activation or CD3 levels. PCR may preferentially amplify shorter templates, but because patient and control samples were amplified and corrected together, any resulting skew would affect both groups equally. Fewer insertions and more nucleotide deletions at VDJ recombination sites were observed in patients with type 1 diabetes, implying thymic rearrangement abnormalities.

Comments on this clone: Its specific antigen is unknown. Base qualities are not recorded, but no much larger clone differs from it by a single base.

Inclusive of the bounding cysteine and phenylalanine, the CDR3 is 13 residues long. Only CDR3 DNA remains: 39 bases, in frame from the first base. V is clipped by 0 bases and J by 7 bases, and the sequence between their germline boundaries is 13 bases long. CDR1 SQVTM and CDR2 ANQGSEA are derived from the germline V gene. All of the isolated RNA was reverse transcribed with the High Capacity cDNA Reverse Transcription Kit, so expressed TCRB transcripts were sequenced. Deep immunoSEQ sequencing was applied to naive, central memory and regulatory T cell samples, giving an average of approximately 4 million total reads per sample. Sorted cells were lysed in RLT buffer and RNA was extracted with DNase-treated RNeasy Micro or Mini kits, depending on cell number. To prevent cross-contamination, each cell subset was processed individually, whereas patient and healthy donor samples were processed jointly. The immunoSEQ multiplex PCR was used to amplify TCRB sequences from cDNA, yielding 87-bp fragments that span the CDR3 region. The amplicons were sequenced using the Illumina HiSeq platform. Regarding the original processing steps: PCR bias was computationally corrected using synthetic template baselines, reads within Hamming distance 2 were collapsed, and singletons that could not be merged were discarded. By aligning reads against IMGT, V, D and J genes, CDR3 length, and insertions or deletions at six rearrangement sites were assigned. Clonotype counts were normalized to sorted cell number within each subset before computing true diversity and Gini coefficients with the tcR R package. Repertoire sharing was quantified using the overlap coefficient calculated on TCRB nucleotide sequences. TCRdb retrieved this table from immuneACCESS and kept in-frame rearrangements only. Not all clones are present; in checked studies, unresolved V genes account for under half, and no reason is known for the remainder. D and trimming come from the DNA, and the V and J calls and clone size come from that table. This sample has about 320,000 clones in its table, and roughly 15% of those were observed once. The leading ten clones occupy under 8.5% of the sample.

From each donor, a single peripheral blood sample of around 120 mL on average was drawn into heparinised tubes. A BD FACSAria II was used to sort naive, central memory, regulatory and stem cell-like memory CD4+ T cells with a panel that included CD45RO, CCR7, CD25, CD127, CD95 and CD27. All sorted populations exceeded 95% purity. PBMCs were separated immediately by Lymphoprep density gradient centrifugation and were stained directly, without being cultured. So that batch effects would be minimized, each experiment stained and sorted samples in pairs, pairing one healthy donor with one patient. Sequences were obtained from central memory CD4+ T cells from blood. The receptor comes from a young man in good health. The rearranged chain carries TRBV29-1 and TRBJ2-7; TRBD1 is a weak D gene call, 7 bases matching. The nucleotide sequence reads TGCAGCGTTGAAGACCTGACAGGGAGGGAGCAGTACTTC. Its translation is CSVEDLTGREQYF.